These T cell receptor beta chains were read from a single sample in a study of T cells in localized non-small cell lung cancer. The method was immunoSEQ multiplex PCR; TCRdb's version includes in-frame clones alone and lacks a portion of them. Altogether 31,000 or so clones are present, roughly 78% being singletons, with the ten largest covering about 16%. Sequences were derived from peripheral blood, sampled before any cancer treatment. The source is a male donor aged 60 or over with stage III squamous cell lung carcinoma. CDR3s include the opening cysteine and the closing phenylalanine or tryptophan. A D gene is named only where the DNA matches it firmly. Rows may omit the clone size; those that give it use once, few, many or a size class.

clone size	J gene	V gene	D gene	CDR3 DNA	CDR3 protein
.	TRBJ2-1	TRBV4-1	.	TGCGCCAGCAGCCAACAAGGCGGGGGCCACAATGAGCAGTTCTTC	CASSQQGGGHNEQFF
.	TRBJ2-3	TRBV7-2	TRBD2	TGTGCCAGCAGTTACGGGGGTAGCGGGGGGCGAGACACAGATACGCAGTATTTT	CASSYGGSGGRDTDTQYF
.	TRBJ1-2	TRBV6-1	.	TGTGCCAGCAGTGAAAGGTTATACAGGGCTAACTATGGCTACACCTTC	CASSERLYRANYGYTF
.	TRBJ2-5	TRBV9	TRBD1	TGTGCCAGCAGCCTAGGCCCCGGGACAGCCAAGGAGACCCAGTACTTC	CASSLGPGTAKETQYF
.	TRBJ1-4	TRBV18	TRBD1	TGTGCCAGCTCACCAACAGGGATCTTCAGGGGGGTTGCAACTAATGAAAAACTGTTTTTT	CASSPTGIFRGVATNEKLFF
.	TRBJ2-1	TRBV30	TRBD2	TGTGCCTGGAGGCCCTCTATACTAGCGGAGGTTGCCGGGGAGCAGTTCTTC	CAWRPSILAEVAGEQFF
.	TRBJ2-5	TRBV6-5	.	TGTGCCAGCAGTTACTCGTGGCCCCCCCAAGAGACCCAGTACTTC	CASSYSWPPQETQYF
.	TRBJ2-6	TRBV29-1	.	TGCAGCGCCCAGACAGCCTCTGGGGCCAACGTCCTGACTTTC	CSAQTASGANVLTF
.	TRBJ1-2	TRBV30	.	TGTGCCTGGAGCGCAACAGGGATTGGCTATGGCTACACCTTC	CAWSATGIGYGYTF
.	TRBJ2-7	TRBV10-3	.	TGTGCCATCAGTGAGGGGCGGCCTATTAATAGGGAGCAGTACTTC	CAISEGRPINREQYF
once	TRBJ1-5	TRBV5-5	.	TGTGCCAGCAGCTTGGAAGCAGGGGCGAATCAGCCCCAGCATTTT	CASSLEAGANQPQHF
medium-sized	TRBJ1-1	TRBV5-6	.	TGTGCCAGCAGCTTGGGGGTCGACACTGAAGCTTTCTTT	CASSLGVDTEAFF
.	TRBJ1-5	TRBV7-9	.	TGTGCCAGCAGTTTTGGACAGTCTAATCAGCCCCAGCATTTT	CASSFGQSNQPQHF
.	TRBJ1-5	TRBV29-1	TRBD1	TGCAGCGTCTCCACCGGGACAGGGCCCAATCAGCCCCAGCATTTT	CSVSTGTGPNQPQHF
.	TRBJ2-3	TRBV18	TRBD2	TGTGCCAGCTCACCGGCGGGAGGGCCAACAGATACGCAGTATTTT	CASSPAGGPTDTQYF
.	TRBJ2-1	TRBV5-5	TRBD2	TGTGCCAGCAGCCCCCGACTAGCGGGTACCTACAATGAGCAGTTCTTC	CASSPRLAGTYNEQFF
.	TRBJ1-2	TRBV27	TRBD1	TGTGCCAGCAGTCCCCGGGACAGGCGACCCTATGGCTACACCTTC	CASSPRDRRPYGYTF
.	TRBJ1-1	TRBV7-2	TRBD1	TGTGCCAGCAGCTCGGACAGGGGACGGGGCTTTGAAGCTTTCTTT	CASSSDRGRGFEAFF
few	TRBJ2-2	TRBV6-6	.	TGTGCCAGCAGTCAGGTGGGGGGATACACCGGGGAGCTGTTTTTT	CASSQVGGYTGELFF
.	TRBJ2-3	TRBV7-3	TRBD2	TGTGCCAGCAGCCCCCAGGGTAGCGGGAGCCCGCAGTATTTT	CASSPQGSGSPQYF
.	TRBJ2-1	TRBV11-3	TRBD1	TGTGCCAGCAGCTCGGGACAGGGGTCCCACAATGAGCAGTTCTTC	CASSSGQGSHNEQFF
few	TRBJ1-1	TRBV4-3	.	TGCGCCAGCAGCCAAACCTTTACAGTGGGGAACACTGAAGCTTTCTTT	CASSQTFTVGNTEAFF